Listed below are T cell receptor beta chains from one sample, sequenced in a study of blood T cell repertoires in COVID-19. Libraries were prepared by immunoSEQ multiplex PCR; TCRdb keeps only in-frame clonotypes and omits some of them. The sample yields 300,000 or so clones, 80% to 90% seen once. Sequenced material: PBMCs or T cells enriched from blood (not recorded which). These receptors came from a woman in her 40s with acute COVID-19. The CDR3 runs from the conserved cysteine through the conserved F or W. D genes are given only for firm matches. Clone size is not always given. Where it is, it says once, few, many or a class for expanded clones.

CDR3: CASSEGWGSQGALSGNTIYF; DNA: TGTGCCAGCAGTGAAGGTTGGGGAAGTCAGGGGGCCCTCTCTGGAAACACCATATATTTT; size: -; D: TRBD1; V: TRBV6-1; J: TRBJ1-3
CDR3: CASSVVSGGETGELFF; DNA: TGTGCCAGCAGTGTGGTTAGCGGGGGGGAAACCGGGGAGCTGTTTTTT; size: -; D: TRBD2; V: TRBV2; J: TRBJ2-2
CDR3: CASSLDTGTGGWELFF; DNA: TGTGCCAGCAGCTTAGATACGGGGACAGGGGGCTGGGAGCTGTTTTTT; size: -; D: TRBD1; V: TRBV11-2; J: TRBJ2-2
CDR3: CASSSQGAGFGNTIYF; DNA: TGTGCCAGCAGCTCACAGGGGGCAGGATTTGGAAACACCATATATTTT; size: -; D: TRBD1; V: TRBV5-5; J: TRBJ1-3
CDR3: CASSPAGQGGDTQYF; DNA: TGTGCCAGCAGCCCCGCCGGACAGGGGGGAGATACGCAGTATTTT; size: -; D: TRBD1; V: TRBV27; J: TRBJ2-3
CDR3: CASSQGQGTYEQYF; DNA: TGTGCCAGCAGCCAAGGACAGGGCACCTACGAGCAGTACTTC; size: -; D: TRBD1; V: TRBV4-2; J: TRBJ2-7
CDR3: CATHRTEFTEAFF; DNA: TGTGCCACCCATAGGACAGAATTCACTGAAGCTTTCTTT; size: -; D: -; V: TRBV10-3; J: TRBJ1-1
CDR3: CAISSGQGFSGNTIYF; DNA: TGTGCCATCTCTTCGGGACAGGGGTTCTCTGGAAACACCATATATTTT; size: -; D: TRBD1; V: TRBV10-3; J: TRBJ1-3
CDR3: CAISRHTGTGDFTDTQYF; DNA: TGTGCCATCAGTCGACATACCGGGACAGGGGATTTCACAGATACGCAGTATTTT; size: -; D: TRBD1; V: TRBV10-3; J: TRBJ2-3
CDR3: CASSLGNWRQTDTEAFF; DNA: TGTGCCAGCAGCTTGGGGAACTGGCGGCAGACCGACACTGAAGCTTTCTTT; size: -; D: -; V: TRBV5-6; J: TRBJ1-1
CDR3: CASSPLASTDTQYF; DNA: TGTGCCAGTAGCCCACTAGCTAGCACAGATACGCAGTATTTT; size: -; D: -; V: TRBV19; J: TRBJ2-3
CDR3: CASSLKLAGAINRGNEQFF; DNA: TGTGCCAGCAGCTTAAAGCTAGCGGGGGCCATAAATAGAGGCAATGAGCAGTTCTTC; size: -; D: TRBD2; V: TRBV7-2; J: TRBJ2-1
CDR3: CASSSTGNTEAFF; DNA: TGTGCCAGCAGCTCTACAGGGAACACTGAAGCTTTCTTT; size: once; D: -; V: TRBV3-1/TRBV3-2; J: TRBJ1-1
CDR3: CASSYREGGAYSPLHF; DNA: TGTGCCAGCAGCTATCGGGAGGGAGGCGCTTATTCACCCCTCCACTTT; size: -; D: -; V: TRBV11-1; J: TRBJ1-6
CDR3: CASSLAGLLQETQYF; DNA: TGTGCCAGCAGCTTGGCAGGACTTTTACAAGAGACCCAGTACTTC; size: -; D: -; V: TRBV5-4; J: TRBJ2-5
CDR3: CASSQVKAGGLNEQFF; DNA: TGTGCCAGCAGCCAAGTGAAAGCGGGGGGACTCAATGAGCAGTTCTTC; size: -; D: TRBD2; V: TRBV4-2; J: TRBJ2-1
CDR3: CASSWGAGSDTQYF; DNA: TGTGCCAGCAGCTGGGGAGCGGGATCAGATACGCAGTATTTT; size: -; D: TRBD2; V: TRBV7-3; J: TRBJ2-3
CDR3: CASSLMAGTVYEQYF; DNA: TGTGCCAGCAGCTTGATGGCAGGGACTGTCTACGAGCAGTACTTC; size: -; D: -; V: TRBV7-6; J: TRBJ2-7
CDR3: CASSYTEGRREAFF; DNA: TGTGCCAGCAGTTACACGGAAGGAAGGCGGGAGGCTTTCTTT; size: -; D: -; V: TRBV6-5; J: TRBJ1-1
CDR3: CASSPNSNTEAFF; DNA: TGCGCCAGCAGCCCTAACAGTAACACTGAAGCTTTCTTT; size: -; D: -; V: TRBV5-1; J: TRBJ1-1
CDR3: CASSLAIGLAGGPTYNEQFF; DNA: TGCGCCAGCAGCTTGGCCATAGGACTAGCGGGGGGGCCGACTTACAATGAGCAGTTCTTC; size: once; D: TRBD2; V: TRBV5-1; J: TRBJ2-1
CDR3: CASSLLKGGGHNSPLHF; DNA: TGTGCCAGCAGTTTATTGAAAGGCGGGGGGCACAATTCACCCCTCCACTTT; size: -; D: -; V: TRBV27; J: TRBJ1-6
CDR3: CASSPGTGAGAFF; DNA: TGTGCCAGCTCACCCGGGACAGGGGCAGGAGCTTTCTTT; size: -; D: TRBD1; V: TRBV18; J: TRBJ1-1
CDR3: CASSLGQGFAYGYTF; DNA: TGCGCCAGCAGCTTGGGACAGGGGTTCGCCTATGGCTACACCTTC; size: -; D: TRBD1; V: TRBV5-1; J: TRBJ1-2
CDR3: CASSLALTRGSSTIYF; DNA: TGTGCCAGCAGCTTAGCTCTAACCCGAGGCAGCAGCACCATATATTTT; size: -; D: -; V: TRBV7-2; J: TRBJ1-3
CDR3: CASSSGSYEQYF; DNA: TGTGCCAGCAGCTCCGGTTCCTACGAGCAGTACTTC; size: few; D: -; V: TRBV3-1/TRBV3-2; J: TRBJ2-7
CDR3: CASTEGAGIETQYF; DNA: TGTGCCAGCACCGAAGGTGCGGGGATTGAGACCCAGTACTTC; size: -; D: -; V: TRBV28; J: TRBJ2-5
CDR3: CASSPGGKTNEKLFF; DNA: TGTGCCAGCAGCCCAGGGGGCAAAACTAATGAAAAACTGTTTTTT; size: -; D: TRBD1; V: TRBV28; J: TRBJ1-4
CDR3: CASSQDMTLAGAGGNEQFF; DNA: TGCGCCAGCAGCCAAGATATGACGCTAGCGGGGGCGGGGGGCAATGAGCAGTTCTTC; size: -; D: TRBD2; V: TRBV4-1; J: TRBJ2-1
CDR3: CASSASGSGNTIYF; DNA: TGTGCCAGCAGCGCCTCGGGCTCTGGAAACACCATATATTTT; size: -; D: -; V: TRBV7-2; J: TRBJ1-3
CDR3: CASSPGVKGYTF; DNA: TGTGCCAGCAGTCCAGGGGTCAAGGGCTACACCTTC; size: -; D: -; V: TRBV2; J: TRBJ1-2
CDR3: CASSLDTGGGGNTIYF; DNA: TGTGCCAGCAGCTTAGACACAGGGGGAGGAGGAAACACCATATATTTT; size: -; D: TRBD1; V: TRBV7-8; J: TRBJ1-3
CDR3: CASTDRGSGNTIYF; DNA: TGTGCCAGCACCGACAGGGGTTCTGGAAACACCATATATTTT; size: -; D: TRBD1; V: TRBV7-2; J: TRBJ1-3
CDR3: CASSLTGGTPEAFF; DNA: TGTGCCAGCAGTCTAACAGGGGGCACGCCTGAAGCTTTCTTT; size: -; D: TRBD1; V: TRBV28; J: TRBJ1-1
CDR3: CASRPRGGHYGYTF; DNA: TGTGCCAGTAGACCCCGCGGGGGACACTATGGCTACACCTTC; size: -; D: -; V: TRBV19; J: TRBJ1-2
CDR3: CASSRDGGTNEKLFF; DNA: TGTGCCAGCAGCCGAGACGGGGGGACTAATGAAAAACTGTTTTTT; size: -; D: -; V: TRBV13; J: TRBJ1-4
CDR3: CASSQGLAGLTGELFF; DNA: TGTGCCAGCAGCCAAGGCCTAGCGGGATTGACCGGGGAGCTGTTTTTT; size: -; D: TRBD2; V: TRBV3-1/TRBV3-2; J: TRBJ2-2
CDR3: CASSPGLAADTQYF; DNA: TGTGCCAGCAGCCCGGGACTAGCTGCAGATACGCAGTATTTT; size: -; D: TRBD2; V: TRBV7-3; J: TRBJ2-3
CDR3: CASSLAGNTEAFF; DNA: TGTGCCAGCAGCTTAGCGGGAAACACTGAAGCTTTCTTT; size: -; D: -; V: TRBV11-3; J: TRBJ1-1
CDR3: CARRSGANTGELFF; DNA: TGTGCCAGAAGATCGGGGGCGAACACCGGGGAGCTGTTTTTT; size: -; D: -; V: TRBV5-3; J: TRBJ2-2
CDR3: CSVGLAGAKVEETQYF; DNA: TGCAGCGTCGGACTAGCGGGAGCCAAGGTTGAAGAGACCCAGTACTTC; size: -; D: TRBD2; V: TRBV29-1; J: TRBJ2-5
CDR3: CASSGQMTNYGYTF; DNA: TGTGCCAGTTCGGGACAGATGACTAACTATGGCTACACCTTC; size: once; D: TRBD1; V: TRBV19; J: TRBJ1-2
CDR3: CASSIRRPNWGYTF; DNA: TGTGCCAGTAGTATACGGAGACCAAACTGGGGCTACACCTTC; size: -; D: -; V: TRBV19; J: TRBJ1-2
CDR3: CASSSEVSSTGELFF; DNA: TGTGCCAGTAGTTCCGAGGTCTCAAGCACCGGGGAGCTGTTTTTT; size: -; D: -; V: TRBV19; J: TRBJ2-2
CDR3: CASSYYSAGPYNEQFF; DNA: TGTGCCAGCAGTTACTATTCGGCGGGGCCCTACAATGAGCAGTTCTTC; size: -; D: -; V: TRBV6-5; J: TRBJ2-1
CDR3: CASGALAKNIQYF; DNA: TGTGCCAGCGGGGCCCTAGCCAAAAACATTCAGTACTTC; size: -; D: -; V: TRBV7-3; J: TRBJ2-4
CDR3: CASSPSNGRAGEKLFF; DNA: TGTGCCAGCAGCCCATCGAATGGCAGGGCGGGGGAAAAACTGTTTTTT; size: -; D: -; V: TRBV4-2; J: TRBJ1-4
CDR3: CASSLIGVHRSGNTIYF; DNA: TGCGCCAGCAGTCTCATCGGAGTGCATCGCTCTGGAAACACCATATATTTT; size: once; D: -; V: TRBV23-1; J: TRBJ1-3
CDR3: CASSPQGQGFESNYGYTF; DNA: TGCGCCAGCAGCCCTCAGGGACAAGGATTCGAGAGTAACTATGGCTACACCTTC; size: many; D: -; V: TRBV5-1; J: TRBJ1-2
CDR3: CARSLAEFAGGPSRSPNEQFF; DNA: TGTGCCAGAAGCTTGGCCGAGTTCGCGGGAGGGCCTTCTCGTTCCCCCAATGAGCAGTTCTTC; size: -; D: TRBD2; V: TRBV5-3; J: TRBJ2-1
CDR3: CASSAQIRGRSYEQYF; DNA: TGTGCCAGTAGTGCGCAGATCAGGGGCCGCTCCTACGAGCAGTACTTC; size: -; D: -; V: TRBV19; J: TRBJ2-7
CDR3: CSVGGANTEAFF; DNA: TGCAGCGTGGGGGGGGCGAACACTGAAGCTTTCTTT; size: few; D: -; V: TRBV29-1; J: TRBJ1-1
CDR3: CASRPQGANTDTQYF; DNA: TGTGCCAGCAGACCACAGGGGGCGAACACAGATACGCAGTATTTT; size: -; D: TRBD1; V: TRBV2; J: TRBJ2-3
CDR3: CASSSAGGSTGELFF; DNA: TGCGCCAGCAGCTCGGCGGGAGGTAGCACCGGGGAGCTGTTTTTT; size: -; D: TRBD2; V: TRBV5-1; J: TRBJ2-2